The 9 T cell receptor beta chains listed next were all sequenced from one sample in a study of blood T cell repertoires in COVID-19. The table came from immunoSEQ multiplex PCR; TCRdb's copy has only in-frame clones and leaves some out. The sample consists of about 92,000 clones, 87% of them appearing once. Sequencing was done on a sample of peripheral blood. The receptors were sampled from a woman in her fifties or sixties with COVID-19, enrolled during active disease.

The CDR3 sequence is CATSEGNNSPLHF. The DNA of the CDR3 is TGTGCCACCTCGGAGGGGAATAATTCACCCCTCCACTTT. The V and J genes are TRBV19 and TRBJ1-6; perhaps TRBD1 as D (5 bases). The V gene's germline CDR1 is LNHDA and CDR2 SQIVND (reference sequence). Trimming took 10 bases from V and 5 from J, leaving 12 bases between them. The CDR3 covers 13 residues. Supplemented by reference TRBV19 and TRBJ1-6, the full variable domain reads DGGITQSPKYLFRKEGQNVTLSCEQNLNHDAMYWYRQDPGQGLRLIYYSQIVNDFQKGDIAEGYSVSREKKESFPLTVTSAQKNPTAFYLCATSEGNNSPLHFGNGTRLTVT.

The V gene is TRBV27, the J gene TRBJ1-5; D may be TRBD1 (6 bases). The CDR3 has 14 amino acids. The germline gives CDR1 MNHEY, CDR2 SMNVEV (reference sequence). Trimming left V 4 bases short and J 3 bases short, with 10 bases between. The CDR3 loop reads CASSSRDNNQPQHF. The CDR3 DNA follows: TGTGCCAGCAGTTCCCGGGACAACAATCAGCCCCAGCATTTT.

The V and J genes are TRBV6-6 and TRBJ2-7, with TRBD1 matching over 9 bases. The V segment lost 4 bases and the J segment 6 bases; nucleotides outside the gene matches: 4. The CDR3 length is 13 residues. From germline, CDR1 is MNHNY and CDR2 SVGAGI (reference sequence). In DNA form, the CDR3 reads TGTGCCAGCAGTTCCAAGGACAGGGGCGAGCAGTACTTC. Translation gives CASSSKDRGEQYF.

This sequence joins TRBV30 and TRBJ2-5; tentatively, D is TRBD1 (6 bases). Per germline, CDR1 GTSNPN and CDR2 SVGIG (reference sequence). The CDR3 has 13 residues. Trimming removed 0 bases from V and 10 bases from J, with 15 bases in between. The CDR3: CAWSVGGAGVQYF. CDR3 nucleotides: TGTGCCTGGAGTGTTGGAGGAGCAGGGGTCCAGTACTTC.

The count of this clone is one. This chain links TRBV10-3 with TRBJ1-5; D is undetermined. CDR1 is ENHRY, CDR2 SYGVKD, per germline. The germline V and J ends were trimmed by 8 bases and 5 bases, with 10 bases remaining between them. The CDR3 is made up of 12 amino acids. In nucleotides, the CDR3 is TGTGCCATCCGTGGTATCGATCAGCCCCAGCATTTT. It specifies CAIRGIDQPQHF.

The gene calls are TRBV7-2 and TRBJ1-1; D ambiguous. Trimming cost V 2 bases and J 8 bases, with 9 bases left between them. This CDR3 is 12 amino acids long. CDR1 and CDR2 from the germline V gene are SGHTA and FQGNSA. This chain's CDR3 is CASSLYMTEAFF. The CDR3 coding sequence is TGTGCCAGCAGCTTATATATGACAGAAGCTTTCTTT.

This sequence joins TRBV19 and TRBJ2-2, with D unclear. CDR1 LNHDA and CDR2 SQIVND come from the germline V gene (reference sequence). V lost 3 bases, J lost 4 bases, and 9 bases lay in between. There are 14 residues in the CDR3. CDR3 in amino acids: CASSIGPVTGELFF. The DNA for the CDR3 is TGTGCCAGTAGTATTGGGCCAGTCACCGGGGAGCTGTTTTTT.

This clone was seen only a few times. V gene TRBV27 combines with J gene TRBJ2-5, with 7 bases matching TRBD2. The CDR3 contains 15 residues. Germline CDR1 is MNHEY and CDR2 is SMNVEV (reference sequence). V gave up 2 bases and J gave up 0 bases; unmatched junction bases: 3. CDR3 sequence reads: CASSLMGGDQETQYF. CDR3 DNA sequence: TGTGCCAGCAGTTTAATGGGGGGGGACCAAGAGACCCAGTACTTC.

The chain couples TRBV4-2 to TRBJ2-1, with TRBD1 as a possible D gene (5 bases). The V end lost 1 base, the J end lost 8 bases, and 6 bases lay between the germline ends. The CDR3 runs to 12 residues. Germline CDR1 is LGHNA and CDR2 is YNFKEQ. The CDR3 DNA sequence: TGTGCCAGCAGCCAAGTCAGGGATGAGCAGTTCTTC. Its protein product is CASSQVRDEQFF.